The following is a TCR beta chain sequence with its context. This clonotype was seen more than once but under ten times. Its antigen remains unidentified. This may stem from a read error, because a much larger clone lies one nucleotide away. The entry originates in a study of blood T cells in healthy people across ages (dated by TCRdb to between 2014 and 2017). For the wider study: In model experiments, template switching captured roughly one uniquely barcoded TCR beta cDNA molecule for every two T cells. Age-related changes in TCR beta repertoire diversity were measured in the study by deep sequencing normalized with unique cDNA molecular identifiers. To avoid experimental bias, donors of different ages were spread randomly across the sequencing lanes. For two donors (one aged 18 to 29 and one aged 80 or older), the study analyzed two additional independent replicas of 1 million unique cDNA reads from the same blood draw. Donors were grouped into four age groups: young (average approximately 15 years), middle-aged (around 39), aged (around 62) and long-lived (about 90).

Systemically healthy Caucasian individuals from Russia, some 38 in total and aged about 6 to 95 years, were included as donors. Roughly 11 milliliters of peripheral blood were drawn from each donor into EDTA-treated Vacutainer tubes. Ficoll-Paque density-gradient centrifugation was used to isolate PBMCs, with at least 6 million per sample. Trizol reagent was used to extract total RNA from the PBMCs, yielding at least 6 micrograms per sample. The percentages of naive CD45RAhigh/CD27high T cells were determined by flow cytometry on a PBMC aliquot from every donor. Libraries were prepared through 5' RACE. Sequencing was performed on an Illumina HiSeq 2500. A second PCR of roughly 6 to 11 cycles was run with a J-beta primer mix and a sample-barcoded 5' primer. Each TCR beta cDNA molecule received a unique molecular identifier from a template-switch 5' adaptor carrying 12 random nucleotides. Each sample yielded at least 3 million CDR3-containing paired-end reads. The Mint cDNA synthesis kit, primed by a TRBC-specific oligonucleotide, was used to synthesize first-strand cDNA from all RNA. All cDNA was treated with uracil-DNA glycosylase and then went through a first 18-cycle PCR with the universal primers M1SS and BC2_uni_R. In the paper's pipeline: For normalization, 1 million high-quality reads, each with a distinct molecular identifier, were randomly selected from each sample. Reads with shared molecular identifiers were discarded instead of being binned into consensus sequences. CDR3 identification, clonotype clustering and error correction used MiTCR with a Q25 quality threshold and the strictest error-elimination algorithm. A nonparametric unseen species model with Euler transformation was used to estimate a lower bound on total TCR beta diversity. TCRdb passed the public sequencing reads through fastp at Q25 and MiXCR, retaining productive beta sequences. Rows with one shared CDR3 protein collapse into an entry with the most common genes and DNA. The V and J calls shown here were made by TCRdb, not taken from the authors' results. For this sample there are 710,000 or so distinct CDR3 sequences; about 34% appear just once. Roughly 14% of the sample lies in the top ten.

What the research found in general, with its limitations: Because donor CMV infection status was unknown, age-related changes in expanded clonotypes were potentially confounded. Observed TCR beta diversity per million T cells fell roughly linearly with age, and a significant reduction was already apparent by age around 39. Conclusive comparison of naive and antigen-experienced compartments was prevented by the profiling of bulk unsorted PBMCs. There was a strong correlation between observed TCR beta diversity and the percentage of naive T cells measured by flow cytometry. Compared with the aged group, the long-lived group had more naive CD4+ T cells, fewer expanded clones and increased TCR diversity, suggesting age selection. Estimates of total diversity based on one million sequenced T cells were regarded as lower bounds and as underestimates.

Sequencing was performed on blood. The TCR originated in a woman aged 80 or over in good health. Donor details come from another sample of the same person, matched by shared clones.

The base sequence is TGCAGTGCTAGCAGGGGTAGTCCCTACAATGAGCAGTTCTTC. It specifies CSASRGSPYNEQFF. This chain joins TRBV20-1 to TRBJ2-1, and perhaps TRBD1 as D gene, on 6 matching bases. The CDR3 measures 14 amino acids from cysteine to phenylalanine. Here the CDR3 DNA is all that survives: 42 bases in frame from base 1. CDR1 and CDR2 are drawn from the germline V gene (reference sequence): DFQATT, SNEGSKA. Between the V and J ends, shortened by 3 bases and 2 bases respectively, the junction contains 11 bases.